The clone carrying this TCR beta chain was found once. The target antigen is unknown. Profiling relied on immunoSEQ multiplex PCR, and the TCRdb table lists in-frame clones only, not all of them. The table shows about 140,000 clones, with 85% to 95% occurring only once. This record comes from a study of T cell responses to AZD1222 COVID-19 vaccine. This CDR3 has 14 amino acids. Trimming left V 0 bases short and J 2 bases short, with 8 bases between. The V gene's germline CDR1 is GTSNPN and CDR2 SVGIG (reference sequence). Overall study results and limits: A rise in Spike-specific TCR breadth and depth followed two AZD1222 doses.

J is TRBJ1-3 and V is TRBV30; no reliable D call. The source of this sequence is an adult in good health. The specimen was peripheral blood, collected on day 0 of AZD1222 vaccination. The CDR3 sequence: CAWSVGFAGNTIYF. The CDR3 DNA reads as TGTGCCTGGAGTGTAGGGTTTGCTGGAAACACCATATATTTT.